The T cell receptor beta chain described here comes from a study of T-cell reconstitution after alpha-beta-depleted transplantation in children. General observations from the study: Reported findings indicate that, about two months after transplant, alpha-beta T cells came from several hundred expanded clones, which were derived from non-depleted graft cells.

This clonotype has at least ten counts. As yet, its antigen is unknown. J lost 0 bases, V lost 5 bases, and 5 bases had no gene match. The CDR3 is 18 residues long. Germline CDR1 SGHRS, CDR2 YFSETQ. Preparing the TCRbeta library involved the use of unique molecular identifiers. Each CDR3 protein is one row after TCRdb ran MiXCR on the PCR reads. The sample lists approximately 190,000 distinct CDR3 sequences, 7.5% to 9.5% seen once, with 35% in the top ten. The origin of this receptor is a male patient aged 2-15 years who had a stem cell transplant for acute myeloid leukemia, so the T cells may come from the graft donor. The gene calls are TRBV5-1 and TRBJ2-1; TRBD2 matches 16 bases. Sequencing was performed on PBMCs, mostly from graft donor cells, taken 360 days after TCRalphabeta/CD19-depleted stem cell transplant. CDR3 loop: CASSGTSGRASSYNEQFF. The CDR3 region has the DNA TGCGCCAGCAGTGGGACTAGCGGGAGGGCCAGCTCCTACAATGAGCAGTTCTTC.